What follows is one T cell receptor beta chain and its context. The trim removed 3 bases at V and 0 bases at J, leaving 4 bases unmatched. This CDR3 comprises 15 residues. The V gene's germline CDR1 is DFQATT and CDR2 SNEGSKA (reference sequence). The data derive from a study of CD8+CD57+ T cells in acquired aplastic anemia. Profiles of TCR beta VDJ and CDR3 were generated from a genomic DNA template. Each CDR3 protein gets one entry after TCRdb re-called the reads with MiXCR. Of some 180,000 distinct CDR3 sequences in the sample, around 45% were seen once. This chain links TRBV20-1 with TRBJ1-5, with TRBD1 matching 8 bases. The receptor's source is a human donor in good health. Sample: sorted CD4+, CD8+, or CD8+CD57+ T cells (not recorded which) from PBMCs. In DNA, the CDR3 is TGCAGTGCTAGGGGGGACAGGCTTAGCAATCAGCCCCAGCATTTT. It specifies CSARGDRLSNQPQHF.